The 5 T cell receptor beta chains given below trace back to one sample, sequenced in a study of vaccination and CD4 T cells after COVID-19. The Oncomine TCR Beta short-read assay was what sequenced the DNA obtained from cultured CD4+ T cells. MiXCR, run by TCRdb on the PCR reads, gives a single entry per CDR3 protein. The sample lists about 11,000 distinct CDR3 sequences, approximately 40% seen once, with 29% in the top ten. The treatment here: approximately nine-day PBMC culture with coronavirus spike peptide pools or control peptides (ViraFEST assay). No antigens are known for them. The sequenced sample consisted of CD4+ T cells from blood, cultured in vitro. Receptor source: a human donor who had recovered from COVID-19.

This clonotype was detected only a few times. The chain uses TRBV6-5 and TRBJ1-2, with 8 bases that match TRBD1. J lost 4 bases, V lost 4 bases, and 8 bases had no gene match. Germline values: CDR1 MNHEY, CDR2 SVGAGI. This CDR3 has 15 amino acids. This CDR3 is CASSSTGTGLYGYTF. CDR3 DNA: TGTGCCAGCAGTTCCACCGGGACAGGCCTCTATGGCTACACCTTC.

This clonotype was observed a handful of times. The rearrangement uses TRBV19 and TRBJ2-1, with D maybe TRBD2 (6 bases). Germline CDR1 reads LNHDA; CDR2 reads SQIVND (reference sequence). The CDR3 extends over 15 amino acids. V was pared by 6 bases and J by 1 base, with 13 bases between. DNA of the CDR3: TGTGCCAGTAGATTGACTAGAGGATCCTACAATGAGCAGTTCTTC. Protein: CASRLTRGSYNEQFF.

CDR3 in amino acids: CAFPPPLSGLVGYEQYF. CDR3 in DNA: TGTGCCTTTCCGCCCCCCCTCTCGGGACTAGTAGGCTACGAGCAGTACTTC. This chain connects TRBV27 to TRBJ2-7, with 8 bases lining up with TRBD2. V trimming: 11 bases; J trimming: 3 bases; junction bases outside the gene matches: 21. CDR1 is MNHEY, CDR2 SMNVEV, per germline (reference sequence). The CDR3 totals 17 residues.

This clonotype was picked up a small number of times. The rearrangement links TRBV19 to TRBJ2-1, with TRBD2 matching 11 bases. J was trimmed by 6 bases and V by 3 bases; bases with no gene match: 4. The CDR3 consists of 15 residues. The V gene's germline CDR1 is LNHDA and CDR2 SQIVND (reference sequence). The CDR3, as DNA: TGTGCCAGTAGTATTTTCCTAGCGGGAGGCAATGAGCAGTTCTTC. Its protein product is CASSIFLAGGNEQFF.

This clonotype was counted between two and nine times. J is TRBJ1-5 and V is TRBV12-3 or TRBV12-4; D perhaps matches TRBD1 (6 bases). The CDR3 extends over 16 amino acids. Trimming stripped 1 base from V and 4 bases from J, with 14 bases between. CDR3 amino acids: CASSLGTELENQPQHF. CDR3 in DNA: TGTGCCAGCAGTTTAGGGACAGAGTTGGAGAATCAGCCCCAGCATTTT.